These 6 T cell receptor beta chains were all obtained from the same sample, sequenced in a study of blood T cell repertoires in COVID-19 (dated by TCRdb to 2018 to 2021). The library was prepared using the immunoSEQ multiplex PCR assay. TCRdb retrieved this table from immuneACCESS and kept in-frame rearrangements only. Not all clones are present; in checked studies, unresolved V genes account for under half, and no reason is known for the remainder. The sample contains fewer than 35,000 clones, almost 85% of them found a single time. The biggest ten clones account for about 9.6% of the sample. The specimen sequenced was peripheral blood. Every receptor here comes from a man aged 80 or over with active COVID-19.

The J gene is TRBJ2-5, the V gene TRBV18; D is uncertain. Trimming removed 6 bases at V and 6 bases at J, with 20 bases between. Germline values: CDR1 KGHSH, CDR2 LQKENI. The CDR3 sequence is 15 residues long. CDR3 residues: CASSSTERWRKTQYF. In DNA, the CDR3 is TGTGCCAGCTCTTCAACGGAGAGATGGCGGAAGACCCAGTACTTC.

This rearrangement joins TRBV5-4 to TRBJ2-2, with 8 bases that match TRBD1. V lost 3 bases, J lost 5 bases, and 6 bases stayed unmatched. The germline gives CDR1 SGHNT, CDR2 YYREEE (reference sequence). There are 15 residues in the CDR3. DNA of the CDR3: TGTGCCAGCAGCTCCGGACAGGGTTGGACCGGGGAGCTGTTTTTT. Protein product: CASSSGQGWTGELFF.

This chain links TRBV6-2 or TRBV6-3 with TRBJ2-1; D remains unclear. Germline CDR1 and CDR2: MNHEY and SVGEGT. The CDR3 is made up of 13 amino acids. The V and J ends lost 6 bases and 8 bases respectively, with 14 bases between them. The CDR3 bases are TGTGCCAGCAGCTCCATCAATGGAGATGAGCAGTTCTTC. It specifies CASSSINGDEQFF.

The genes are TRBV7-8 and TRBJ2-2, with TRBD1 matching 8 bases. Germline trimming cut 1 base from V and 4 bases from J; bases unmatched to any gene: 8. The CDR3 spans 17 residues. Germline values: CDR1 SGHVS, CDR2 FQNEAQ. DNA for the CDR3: TGTGCCAGCAGCTTAGATACAGGGGGAGCGGGCACCGGGGAGCTGTTTTTT. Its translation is CASSLDTGGAGTGELFF.

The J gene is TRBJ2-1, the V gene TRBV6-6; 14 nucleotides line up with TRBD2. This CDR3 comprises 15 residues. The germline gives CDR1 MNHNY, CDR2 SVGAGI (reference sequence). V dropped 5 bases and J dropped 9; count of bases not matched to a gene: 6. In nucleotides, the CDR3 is TGTGCCAGCAGTCCGACTAGCGGGGGGGCCATTGAGCAGTTCTTC. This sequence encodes CASSPTSGGAIEQFF.

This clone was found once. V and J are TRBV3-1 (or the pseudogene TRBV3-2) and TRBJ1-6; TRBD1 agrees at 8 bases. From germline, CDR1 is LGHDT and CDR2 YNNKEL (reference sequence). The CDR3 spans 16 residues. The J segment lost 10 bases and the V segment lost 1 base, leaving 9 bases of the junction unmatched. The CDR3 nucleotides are TGTGCCAGCAGCCAAGGTTGGACAGGGCTAGGATCACCCCTCCACTTT. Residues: CASSQGWTGLGSPLHF.